Given below is one TCR beta chain in context. Its antigen is not identified. The data derive from a study of blood T cells in healthy people across ages. Study context: About one barcoded beta molecule per two T cells was the capture yield of template switching. Whole-study results and caveats: Changes seen in expanded clonotypes were possibly confounded by donor CMV status left unknown.

Primers used in a second PCR of about 7 to 11 cycles were a sample-barcoded 5' primer and a J-beta primer mix. A single record per CDR3 protein comes from TCRdb applying MiXCR to the 5' RACE reads. This table has around 1,500,000 distinct CDR3 sequences, roughly 28% appearing once. The V gene lost 0 bases and the J gene lost 2 bases, with 9 bases spanning the gap. The germline CDR1 and CDR2 sequences are MNHNY and SVGAGI (reference sequence). This CDR3 is built from 15 residues. This clonotype was sampled from a woman in her twenties or thirties in good health. The material sequenced was blood. The V call is TRBV6-6, the J call TRBJ2-3, with a weak D call TRBD2 (5 bases). In DNA, the CDR3 is TGTGCCAGCAGTTACTCGAGAGGGCTCACAGATACGCAGTATTTT. Translation gives CASSYSRGLTDTQYF.